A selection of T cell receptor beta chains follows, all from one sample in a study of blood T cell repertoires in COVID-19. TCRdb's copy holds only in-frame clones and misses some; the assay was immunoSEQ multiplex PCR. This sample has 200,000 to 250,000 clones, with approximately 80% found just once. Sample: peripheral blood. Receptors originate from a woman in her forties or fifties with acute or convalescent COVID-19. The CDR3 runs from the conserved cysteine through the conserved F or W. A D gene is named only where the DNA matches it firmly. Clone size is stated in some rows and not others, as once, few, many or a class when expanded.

CDR3 DNA: TGTGCCAGCAGGAGAGCGCGGACAGACCCCTACGAGCAGTACTTC; CDR3 protein: CASRRARTDPYEQYF; J gene: TRBJ2-7; D gene: -; V gene: TRBV7-8; clone size: once
CDR3 DNA: TGTGCCTGGAGCCCAGCCCCAGGGGCAGCAGAAAAACTGTTTTTT; CDR3 protein: CAWSPAPGAAEKLFF; J gene: TRBJ1-4; D gene: -; V gene: TRBV30; clone size: -
CDR3 DNA: TGTGCCATCAGTGAAGGACAGGGAGATTCACCCCTCCACTTT; CDR3 protein: CAISEGQGDSPLHF; J gene: TRBJ1-6; D gene: TRBD1; V gene: TRBV10-3; clone size: once
CDR3 DNA: TGCGCCAGCAGTGAGTCCGGGATCGCTGAAGCTTTCTTT; CDR3 protein: CASSESGIAEAFF; J gene: TRBJ1-1; D gene: -; V gene: TRBV10-2; clone size: -
CDR3 DNA: TGCGCCAGCAGCCCCCAAGGGGCTCAAGAGACCCAGTACTTC; CDR3 protein: CASSPQGAQETQYF; J gene: TRBJ2-5; D gene: -; V gene: TRBV5-1; clone size: -
CDR3 DNA: TGTGCCAGCAGCTTAGGCGGCTCCTCCCGCGAGCAGTACTTC; CDR3 protein: CASSLGGSSREQYF; J gene: TRBJ2-7; D gene: -; V gene: TRBV7-2; clone size: -
CDR3 DNA: TGTGCCAGCTCACCCCGAATGATAGCGGGGGCACTCTCCTCCTACAATGAGCAGTTCTTC; CDR3 protein: CASSPRMIAGALSSYNEQFF; J gene: TRBJ2-1; D gene: TRBD2; V gene: TRBV18; clone size: -
CDR3 DNA: TGTGCCAGCAGTTCCCTACAGGGTTGGGTGAACACTGAAGCTTTCTTT; CDR3 protein: CASSSLQGWVNTEAFF; J gene: TRBJ1-1; D gene: -; V gene: TRBV6-5; clone size: -
CDR3 DNA: TGCGCCAGCGGGACTAGAGGGACGGGCGATGAGCAGTTCTTC; CDR3 protein: CASGTRGTGDEQFF; J gene: TRBJ2-1; D gene: TRBD2; V gene: TRBV5-1; clone size: -
CDR3 DNA: TGTGCCACCATACCTATGGACAGGGAGGGAAAAAAACTGTTTTTT; CDR3 protein: CATIPMDREGKKLFF; J gene: TRBJ1-4; D gene: TRBD1; V gene: TRBV6-5; clone size: -
CDR3 DNA: TGTGCCAGTAGTATAGATCCCGCAGGTTGGGCTGGCTACACCTTC; CDR3 protein: CASSIDPAGWAGYTF; J gene: TRBJ1-2; D gene: -; V gene: TRBV19; clone size: -
CDR3 DNA: TGTGCCAGCAGGCATTCTAGCGGGGGTGGATGGAATGAGCAGTTCTTC; CDR3 protein: CASRHSSGGGWNEQFF; J gene: TRBJ2-1; D gene: TRBD2; V gene: TRBV7-2; clone size: once
CDR3 DNA: TGTGCCAGCTCACCCCAGGACAGGGCCTATGGCTACACCTTC; CDR3 protein: CASSPQDRAYGYTF; J gene: TRBJ1-2; D gene: TRBD1; V gene: TRBV18; clone size: -
CDR3 DNA: TGTGCCAGCAGCCCACTTGGACCTAGCGGGGCGTGGAATACGCAGTATTTT; CDR3 protein: CASSPLGPSGAWNTQYF; J gene: TRBJ2-3; D gene: TRBD2; V gene: TRBV5-6; clone size: once
CDR3 DNA: TGCGCCAGCAGCCCCTCATTAGCTAACATGCCGCGTGGCTACACCTTC; CDR3 protein: CASSPSLANMPRGYTF; J gene: TRBJ1-2; D gene: -; V gene: TRBV5-1; clone size: -
CDR3 DNA: TGTGCCATCAGTGGACTAGACACAGATACGCAGTATTTT; CDR3 protein: CAISGLDTDTQYF; J gene: TRBJ2-3; D gene: -; V gene: TRBV10-3; clone size: -
CDR3 DNA: TGTGCCAGCAGCGTTAGGGGTAGCGGGTTAAATGAGCAGTTCTTC; CDR3 protein: CASSVRGSGLNEQFF; J gene: TRBJ2-1; D gene: TRBD2; V gene: TRBV9; clone size: many
CDR3 DNA: TGTGCCACCAGTGCCCCGGGCGCACAGGGCGAGGAGACCCAGTACTTC; CDR3 protein: CATSAPGAQGEETQYF; J gene: TRBJ2-5; D gene: -; V gene: TRBV24-1; clone size: -
CDR3 DNA: TGTGCCTCCCGCAGGGAGGGCACTGAAGCTTTCTTT; CDR3 protein: CASRREGTEAFF; J gene: TRBJ1-1; D gene: -; V gene: TRBV10-3; clone size: few
CDR3 DNA: TGTGCCAGCAGCTTAGCGGGGGGCTACGAGCAGTACTTC; CDR3 protein: CASSLAGGYEQYF; J gene: TRBJ2-7; D gene: -; V gene: TRBV7-2; clone size: -
CDR3 DNA: TGTGCCAGCAGTTTCGAGGGACTTGGCTACACCTTC; CDR3 protein: CASSFEGLGYTF; J gene: TRBJ1-2; D gene: -; V gene: TRBV12-3/TRBV12-4; clone size: -
CDR3 DNA: TGTGCCAGCAGCCAAGATATGGACTACTCCTACGAGCAGTACTTC; CDR3 protein: CASSQDMDYSYEQYF; J gene: TRBJ2-7; D gene: -; V gene: TRBV3-1/TRBV3-2; clone size: -
CDR3 DNA: TGTGCCAGCAGTTCCCCCGGGACAGGGGCTGGAAACACCATATATTTT; CDR3 protein: CASSSPGTGAGNTIYF; J gene: TRBJ1-3; D gene: TRBD1; V gene: TRBV28; clone size: -
CDR3 DNA: TGTGCCAGCAATCCTGGGACAGGTATTAGTCAGCCCCAGCATTTT; CDR3 protein: CASNPGTGISQPQHF; J gene: TRBJ1-5; D gene: TRBD1; V gene: TRBV14; clone size: -
CDR3 DNA: TGTGCCAGCAGCGTAGGGCTTGGCCGGGAGCTGTTTTTT; CDR3 protein: CASSVGLGRELFF; J gene: TRBJ2-2; D gene: -; V gene: TRBV9; clone size: -
CDR3 DNA: TGTGCCAGCAGCTCGAGCTCCTACGAGCAGTACTTC; CDR3 protein: CASSSSSYEQYF; J gene: TRBJ2-7; D gene: -; V gene: TRBV7-9; clone size: -
CDR3 DNA: TGCGCCAGCAGCCAAGCTAGCGGCAAGGGGGAAAAACTGTTTTTT; CDR3 protein: CASSQASGKGEKLFF; J gene: TRBJ1-4; D gene: -; V gene: TRBV4-1; clone size: -
CDR3 DNA: TGCGCCAGCAGCTTCCAGGGGGCGGATGCCTACAATGAGCAGTTCTTC; CDR3 protein: CASSFQGADAYNEQFF; J gene: TRBJ2-1; D gene: TRBD1; V gene: TRBV5-1; clone size: -
CDR3 DNA: TGTGCCAGCGGCACACGGACCGAGCGGATGGAACTGTTTTTT; CDR3 protein: CASGTRTERMELFF; J gene: TRBJ1-4; D gene: -; V gene: TRBV27; clone size: -
CDR3 DNA: TGTGCCAGCATGGAGCGGGAGGGCACCTACAATGAGCAGTTCTTC; CDR3 protein: CASMEREGTYNEQFF; J gene: TRBJ2-1; D gene: TRBD2; V gene: TRBV6-5; clone size: -
CDR3 DNA: TGTGCCAGCAGCCGCGGGGGGATCAATCAGCCCCAGCATTTT; CDR3 protein: CASSRGGINQPQHF; J gene: TRBJ1-5; D gene: -; V gene: TRBV7-9; clone size: few
CDR3 DNA: TGTGCCAGCAGTTACCCTGGGCTAGCGGGAATAAGAGAGGCCCAGTACTTC; CDR3 protein: CASSYPGLAGIREAQYF; J gene: TRBJ2-5; D gene: TRBD2; V gene: TRBV6-7; clone size: -
CDR3 DNA: TGTGCCAGCAGTACAGGGGAGCCAGATACGCAGTATTTT; CDR3 protein: CASSTGEPDTQYF; J gene: TRBJ2-3; D gene: TRBD1; V gene: TRBV6-6; clone size: -
CDR3 DNA: TGTGCCAGCAGCTTGATAGCTCTAAACTATGGCTACACCTTC; CDR3 protein: CASSLIALNYGYTF; J gene: TRBJ1-2; D gene: -; V gene: TRBV28; clone size: -
CDR3 DNA: TGTGCCAGCAGAGGGAAGGGGGCGCTCCCAAATGAGCAGTTCTTC; CDR3 protein: CASRGKGALPNEQFF; J gene: TRBJ2-1; D gene: TRBD1; V gene: TRBV2; clone size: -
CDR3 DNA: TGTGCCTGGAGTGCTTACTACTCTGGAAACACCATATATTTT; CDR3 protein: CAWSAYYSGNTIYF; J gene: TRBJ1-3; D gene: -; V gene: TRBV30; clone size: once
CDR3 DNA: TGTGCCAGCAGCAAATACGAGCAGAACACTGAAGCTTTCTTT; CDR3 protein: CASSKYEQNTEAFF; J gene: TRBJ1-1; D gene: -; V gene: TRBV21-1; clone size: few
CDR3 DNA: TGCGCCAGCAGCCAAGATATCGCAGAAGAAGCTTTCTTT; CDR3 protein: CASSQDIAEEAFF; J gene: TRBJ1-1; D gene: -; V gene: TRBV4-3; clone size: once
CDR3 DNA: TGTGCCAGCTCAAAGACAGGAAACAATGAGCAGTTCTTC; CDR3 protein: CASSKTGNNEQFF; J gene: TRBJ2-1; D gene: -; V gene: TRBV18; clone size: -
CDR3 DNA: TGCAGCGTTGACGCGACAGGCTCTGGAAACACCATATATTTT; CDR3 protein: CSVDATGSGNTIYF; J gene: TRBJ1-3; D gene: -; V gene: TRBV29-1; clone size: once
CDR3 DNA: TGTGCCAGCATGGGCCGGACAGGGGGCATCGATGAGCAGTTCTTC; CDR3 protein: CASMGRTGGIDEQFF; J gene: TRBJ2-1; D gene: TRBD1; V gene: TRBV6-5; clone size: -
CDR3 DNA: TGTGCCAGCAGCTGGGCCGACAGTACCTACGAGCAGTACTTC; CDR3 protein: CASSWADSTYEQYF; J gene: TRBJ2-7; D gene: -; V gene: TRBV11-2; clone size: -
CDR3 DNA: TGCGCCAGCAGCGTCGGACACCCTAATGAAAAACTGTTTTTT; CDR3 protein: CASSVGHPNEKLFF; J gene: TRBJ1-4; D gene: -; V gene: TRBV5-1; clone size: -
CDR3 DNA: TGTGCCAGTAGTCCCTCTAGCTCTCTACAAGAGACCCAGTACTTC; CDR3 protein: CASSPSSSLQETQYF; J gene: TRBJ2-5; D gene: -; V gene: TRBV19; clone size: -
CDR3 DNA: TGTGCCAGCAGTCTCCCCAGGGCTAATTCACCCCTCCACTTT; CDR3 protein: CASSLPRANSPLHF; J gene: TRBJ1-6; D gene: -; V gene: TRBV28; clone size: -
CDR3 DNA: TGTGCCAGCAGTCCTCTAAGTGGTGGAGCTTTCTTT; CDR3 protein: CASSPLSGGAFF; J gene: TRBJ1-1; D gene: -; V gene: TRBV2; clone size: few
CDR3 DNA: TGTGCCAGCTCAGAACAGCCGGGACAGGGGGCGTCGCTTTGGTACTTC; CDR3 protein: CASSEQPGQGASLWYF; J gene: TRBJ2-7; D gene: TRBD1; V gene: TRBV18; clone size: -
CDR3 DNA: TGTGCCAGCAGTCGGAGGCTCGGGAGCGGACCCTACGAGCAGTACTTC; CDR3 protein: CASSRRLGSGPYEQYF; J gene: TRBJ2-7; D gene: -; V gene: TRBV3-1/TRBV3-2; clone size: -
CDR3 DNA: TGTGCCAGCAGCCAAGTTAGACAGAACACTGAAGCTTTCTTT; CDR3 protein: CASSQVRQNTEAFF; J gene: TRBJ1-1; D gene: -; V gene: TRBV3-1/TRBV3-2; clone size: -
CDR3 DNA: TGTGCCAGCATCCAGGGTAGCGGGAGATCCCATGAGCAGTTCTTC; CDR3 protein: CASIQGSGRSHEQFF; J gene: TRBJ2-1; D gene: TRBD2; V gene: TRBV28; clone size: -
CDR3 DNA: TGCGCCAGCAGCCTCCTCCTCGGGGGGGCCAACAATGAGCAGTTCTTC; CDR3 protein: CASSLLLGGANNEQFF; J gene: TRBJ2-1; D gene: TRBD2; V gene: TRBV4-3; clone size: -
CDR3 DNA: TGTGCCAGCAGCTTGGGTTGGGGGCAAGGGTATGGCTACACCTTC; CDR3 protein: CASSLGWGQGYGYTF; J gene: TRBJ1-2; D gene: -; V gene: TRBV5-6; clone size: -
CDR3 DNA: TGTGCCAGCAGCTCGGGACTAGCGGGGACCACAGATACGCAGTATTTT; CDR3 protein: CASSSGLAGTTDTQYF; J gene: TRBJ2-3; D gene: TRBD2; V gene: TRBV5-4; clone size: once
CDR3 DNA: TGTGCCAGCAGCCAAGGTCGGAACACTGAAGCTTTCTTT; CDR3 protein: CASSQGRNTEAFF; J gene: TRBJ1-1; D gene: -; V gene: TRBV3-1/TRBV3-2; clone size: -
CDR3 DNA: TGTGCCAGCAGCTTAATCATCGGAGATAATTCACCCCTCCACTTT; CDR3 protein: CASSLIIGDNSPLHF; J gene: TRBJ1-6; D gene: -; V gene: TRBV11-2; clone size: -
CDR3 DNA: TGTGCCAGCAGCTTGGAGCCGGGGGGCAATCAGCCCCAGCATTTT; CDR3 protein: CASSLEPGGNQPQHF; J gene: TRBJ1-5; D gene: -; V gene: TRBV5-4; clone size: -